Listed below are T cell receptor beta chains from one sample, sequenced in a study of Graves' ophthalmopathy and Graves' hyperthyroidism. In TCRdb, the multiplex PCR reads were re-called with MiXCR into one record per CDR3 protein. The data show roughly 700,000 distinct CDR3 sequences, 35% to 50% seen once. What was sequenced was peripheral blood. Receptors originate from an adult man with Graves' ophthalmopathy. CDR3s include the opening cysteine and the closing phenylalanine or tryptophan. Each record gives: clone size, J gene, V gene, D gene, CDR3 protein, CDR3 DNA. A D gene is named only where the DNA matches it firmly. Only part of the rows carry a size: once, few, many, or a class if the clone is expanded.

abundance: NA
j_gene: TRBJ2-5
v_gene: TRBV20-1
d_gene: NA
CDR3aa: CSAQPRRETQYF
CDR3nt: TGCAGTGCCCAACCCAGGAGAGAGACCCAGTACTTC

abundance: NA
j_gene: TRBJ2-7
v_gene: TRBV9
d_gene: TRBD1
CDR3aa: CASSQDGTGYEQYF
CDR3nt: TGTGCCAGCAGCCAAGATGGGACAGGGTACGAGCAGTACTTC

abundance: many
j_gene: TRBJ2-5
v_gene: TRBV11-2
d_gene: NA
CDR3aa: CASSSRQYQETQYF
CDR3nt: TGTGCCAGCAGCTCTCGACAGTACCAAGAGACCCAGTACTTC

abundance: NA
j_gene: TRBJ1-4
v_gene: TRBV19
d_gene: NA
CDR3aa: CAANRINEKLFF
CDR3nt: TGTGCCGCTAATCGGATAAATGAAAAACTGTTTTTT

abundance: NA
j_gene: TRBJ1-5
v_gene: TRBV19
d_gene: TRBD1
CDR3aa: CASMGGQGNQPQHF
CDR3nt: TGCGCCAGTATGGGGGGACAGGGTAATCAGCCCCAGCATTTT

abundance: NA
j_gene: TRBJ1-1
v_gene: TRBV2
d_gene: NA
CDR3aa: CASSEFRVREAFF
CDR3nt: TGTGCCAGCAGTGAATTCCGGGTCCGGGAAGCTTTCTTT

abundance: few
j_gene: TRBJ2-7
v_gene: TRBV2
d_gene: TRBD2
CDR3aa: CASSESGAGEQYF
CDR3nt: TGTGCCAGCAGTGAAAGCGGGGCTGGCGAGCAGTACTTC

abundance: many
j_gene: TRBJ1-5
v_gene: TRBV19
d_gene: TRBD1
CDR3aa: CASSTDRDQPQHF
CDR3nt: TGTGCCAGTAGTACGGACAGGGACCAGCCCCAGCATTTT

abundance: NA
j_gene: TRBJ1-2
v_gene: TRBV11-2
d_gene: TRBD1
CDR3aa: CASSEKEGQGAYGYTF
CDR3nt: TGTGCCAGCAGCGAAAAGGAAGGACAGGGGGCCTATGGCTACACCTTC

abundance: NA
j_gene: TRBJ2-6
v_gene: TRBV7-9
d_gene: TRBD2
CDR3aa: CASSSSGGAGANVLTF
CDR3nt: TGTGCCAGCAGCTCATCGGGGGGGGCTGGGGCCAACGTCCTGACTTTC

abundance: few
j_gene: TRBJ1-4
v_gene: TRBV10-3
d_gene: TRBD1
CDR3aa: CASSRRQGVNEKLFF
CDR3nt: TGTGCCAGCAGTCGACGACAGGGAGTTAATGAAAAACTGTTTTTT

abundance: NA
j_gene: TRBJ1-2
v_gene: TRBV10-3
d_gene: NA
CDR3aa: CAISDSRDRYTF
CDR3nt: TGTGCCATCAGTGATTCGAGGGACCGCTACACCTTC

abundance: many
j_gene: TRBJ2-7
v_gene: TRBV20-1
d_gene: TRBD2
CDR3aa: CSARVGSGRAAGF
CDR3nt: TGCAGTGCTAGAGTGGGAAGCGGGAGGGCCGCGGGCTTC

abundance: NA
j_gene: TRBJ2-5
v_gene: TRBV24-1
d_gene: TRBD2
CDR3aa: CASSILAGVETQYF
CDR3nt: TGTGCCAGCAGCATATTAGCGGGGGTTGAGACCCAGTACTTC

abundance: NA
j_gene: TRBJ2-2
v_gene: TRBV24-1
d_gene: TRBD1
CDR3aa: CATSDLRRTGGSGELFF
CDR3nt: TGTGCCACCAGTGATTTGCGCCGGACAGGGGGATCCGGGGAGCTGTTTTTT

abundance: many
j_gene: TRBJ2-6
v_gene: TRBV7-2
d_gene: NA
CDR3aa: CASSEKFTGTRYSGANVLTF
CDR3nt: TGTGCCAGCAGCGAGAAGTTCACCGGGACCAGGTACTCGGGGGCCAACGTCCTGACTTTC

abundance: NA
j_gene: TRBJ1-2
v_gene: TRBV9
d_gene: NA
CDR3aa: CASSGPTNYGYTF
CDR3nt: TGTGCCAGCAGCGGACCTACTAACTATGGCTACACCTTC

abundance: NA
j_gene: TRBJ2-5
v_gene: TRBV2
d_gene: TRBD2
CDR3aa: CASSILPLAGGPWWQETQYF
CDR3nt: TGTGCCAGCAGCATCCTGCCACTAGCGGGAGGGCCATGGTGGCAAGAGACCCAGTACTTC

abundance: NA
j_gene: TRBJ1-2
v_gene: TRBV14
d_gene: TRBD1
CDR3aa: CASSQDLRGDYGYTF
CDR3nt: TGTGCCAGCAGCCAAGACCTCAGGGGGGACTATGGCTACACCTTC

abundance: NA
j_gene: TRBJ1-1
v_gene: TRBV12-3/TRBV12-4
d_gene: TRBD1
CDR3aa: CASRDRAGKAFF
CDR3nt: TGTGCCAGCAGGGACAGGGCTGGGAAGGCTTTCTTT

abundance: NA
j_gene: TRBJ2-5
v_gene: TRBV9
d_gene: TRBD2
CDR3aa: CASSPGLADYQETQYF
CDR3nt: TGTGCCAGCAGCCCCGGACTAGCGGACTACCAAGAGACCCAGTACTTC

abundance: few
j_gene: TRBJ2-7
v_gene: TRBV11-3
d_gene: NA
CDR3aa: CASSLAHDEQYF
CDR3nt: TGTGCCAGCAGCTTAGCACACGACGAGCAGTACTTC

abundance: NA
j_gene: TRBJ2-2
v_gene: TRBV5-4
d_gene: NA
CDR3aa: CASSLGVWGHLTNTGELFF
CDR3nt: TGTGCCAGCAGCTTGGGCGTTTGGGGACACTTAACGAACACCGGGGAGCTGTTTTTT

abundance: many
j_gene: TRBJ2-5
v_gene: TRBV20-1
d_gene: NA
CDR3aa: CSARNVGGYQETQYF
CDR3nt: TGCAGTGCTAGAAACGTGGGGGGATACCAAGAGACCCAGTACTTC

abundance: NA
j_gene: TRBJ1-2
v_gene: TRBV7-2
d_gene: TRBD1
CDR3aa: CASSLGDRELGYTF
CDR3nt: TGTGCCAGCAGCTTAGGGGACAGGGAATTAGGCTACACCTTC

abundance: NA
j_gene: TRBJ1-2
v_gene: TRBV5-8
d_gene: NA
CDR3aa: CASSFGSGRYNYGYTF
CDR3nt: TGTGCCAGCAGCTTTGGTTCAGGGCGATATAACTATGGCTACACCTTC

abundance: NA
j_gene: TRBJ2-5
v_gene: TRBV7-8
d_gene: TRBD2
CDR3aa: CASSLAVGGDHQETQYF
CDR3nt: TGTGCCAGCAGCTTAGCGGTCGGGGGGGACCACCAAGAGACCCAGTACTTC

abundance: many
j_gene: TRBJ1-1
v_gene: TRBV2
d_gene: NA
CDR3aa: CASLGGMTEAFF
CDR3nt: TGTGCCAGCCTCGGGGGGATGACAGAAGCTTTCTTT

abundance: many
j_gene: TRBJ2-7
v_gene: TRBV25-1
d_gene: NA
CDR3aa: CASSEDRTSYEQYF
CDR3nt: TGTGCCAGCAGTGAAGACAGGACCTCCTACGAGCAGTACTTC

abundance: few
j_gene: TRBJ2-3
v_gene: TRBV2
d_gene: NA
CDR3aa: CASSFVASDTQYF
CDR3nt: TGTGCCAGCAGCTTTGTAGCGTCAGATACGCAGTATTTT

abundance: NA
j_gene: TRBJ2-7
v_gene: TRBV6-5
d_gene: NA
CDR3aa: CAARAPSSYEQYF
CDR3nt: TGTGCCGCAAGGGCGCCGAGCTCCTACGAGCAGTACTTC

abundance: NA
j_gene: TRBJ1-1
v_gene: TRBV19
d_gene: NA
CDR3aa: CASSIPGYENTEAFF
CDR3nt: TGTGCCAGTAGTATTCCGGGGTATGAGAACACTGAAGCTTTCTTT

abundance: NA
j_gene: TRBJ1-1
v_gene: TRBV19
d_gene: NA
CDR3aa: CASSVTARTMNTEAFF
CDR3nt: TGTGCCAGTAGTGTGACTGCCCGTACCATGAACACTGAAGCTTTCTTT

abundance: NA
j_gene: TRBJ1-4
v_gene: TRBV7-9
d_gene: TRBD1
CDR3aa: CASSLYRDRNEKLFF
CDR3nt: TGTGCCAGCAGCTTATACCGGGACAGAAATGAAAAACTGTTTTTT

abundance: many
j_gene: TRBJ1-2
v_gene: TRBV6-5
d_gene: TRBD1
CDR3aa: CASSYSQGADGYTF
CDR3nt: TGTGCCAGCAGTTACAGCCAGGGGGCGGATGGCTACACCTTC

abundance: many
j_gene: TRBJ2-7
v_gene: TRBV7-7
d_gene: TRBD1
CDR3aa: CASSLGQGMGYEQYF
CDR3nt: TGTGCCAGCAGTTTAGGACAGGGGATGGGTTACGAGCAGTACTTC

abundance: NA
j_gene: TRBJ2-2
v_gene: TRBV27
d_gene: NA
CDR3aa: CASSPQVVRTGELFF
CDR3nt: TGTGCCAGCAGTCCCCAGGTAGTACGCACCGGGGAGCTGTTTTTT

abundance: many
j_gene: TRBJ1-5
v_gene: TRBV7-2
d_gene: NA
CDR3aa: CASSAGLNQPQHF
CDR3nt: TGTGCCAGCAGCGCCGGACTCAATCAGCCCCAGCATTTT

abundance: few
j_gene: TRBJ2-2
v_gene: TRBV25-1
d_gene: TRBD1
CDR3aa: CASSRVTGATGELFF
CDR3nt: TGTGCCAGCTCTAGAGTGACAGGGGCGACCGGGGAGCTGTTTTTT

abundance: NA
j_gene: TRBJ1-5
v_gene: TRBV20-1
d_gene: NA
CDR3aa: CSATATANYQPQHF
CDR3nt: TGCAGTGCTACCGCGACAGCAAACTATCAGCCCCAGCATTTT

abundance: NA
j_gene: TRBJ1-1
v_gene: TRBV20-1
d_gene: TRBD1
CDR3aa: CSAREAGGSNTEAFF
CDR3nt: TGCAGTGCTAGAGAGGCAGGGGGTTCGAACACTGAAGCTTTCTTT

abundance: few
j_gene: TRBJ2-5
v_gene: TRBV7-9
d_gene: NA
CDR3aa: CASSFGGPVVTQYF
CDR3nt: TGTGCCAGCAGCTTTGGCGGCCCGGTTGTGACCCAGTACTTC

abundance: NA
j_gene: TRBJ1-2
v_gene: TRBV2
d_gene: NA
CDR3aa: CASSLWAGDGYTF
CDR3nt: TGTGCCAGCAGTTTGTGGGCAGGGGATGGCTACACCTTC

abundance: NA
j_gene: TRBJ2-7
v_gene: TRBV12-3/TRBV12-4
d_gene: NA
CDR3aa: CVSSPKGGTSEQYF
CDR3nt: TGTGTCAGCAGCCCAAAAGGGGGAACGAGCGAGCAGTACTTC

abundance: many
j_gene: TRBJ1-6
v_gene: TRBV14
d_gene: NA
CDR3aa: CASSQGFRRDSPLHF
CDR3nt: TGTGCCAGCAGCCAAGGTTTCCGGCGAGATTCACCCCTCCACTTT

abundance: NA
j_gene: TRBJ2-2
v_gene: TRBV27
d_gene: NA
CDR3aa: CASSLSLYTGELFF
CDR3nt: TGTGCCAGCAGTTTATCGCTCTACACCGGGGAGCTGTTTTTT

abundance: NA
j_gene: TRBJ1-4
v_gene: TRBV19
d_gene: NA
CDR3aa: CASSIQPNEKLFF
CDR3nt: TGTGCCAGTAGTATCCAGCCTAATGAAAAACTGTTTTTT

abundance: NA
j_gene: TRBJ1-4
v_gene: TRBV5-6
d_gene: NA
CDR3aa: CASSLGGHDFEKLFF
CDR3nt: TGTGCCAGCAGCTTGGGCGGACACGATTTTGAAAAACTGTTTTTT